This TCR beta chain is drawn from a study of radiotherapy plus CTLA-4 blockade in lung cancer. Study as a whole: There were objective responses in 15% to 20% of patients, and about 31% had disease control.

With ipilimumab providing CTLA-4 blockade, focal radiation was administered to patients who had chemo-refractory metastatic non-small-cell lung cancer. Repertoires were generated with immunoSEQ multiplex PCR, while TCRdb's copy carries only in-frame clones and drops some. The table shows tens of thousands of clones, with around 77% occurring only once. This CDR3 is built from 13 residues. Germline V CDR1 and CDR2: KGHSH, LQKENI. Study-level results: There was expansion of tumor-derived TCR clones in blood after radiotherapy plus ipilimumab. Strongest reported response predictors: early blood clone changes and post-radiation interferon-beta.

As regards this clone: Its antigen is currently unknown. A junction end diverges from the germline sequence, so it may reflect a read error. The sample holds other DNA sequences that translate to the same CDR3.

Material: peripheral blood, obtained from a patient treated with radiotherapy plus ipilimumab. This TCR was recovered from a human donor with non-small cell lung cancer who had stable disease on radiotherapy plus ipilimumab. V usage is TRBV18 and J usage is TRBJ2-5; no clear D gene. The CDR3 sequence: CASSPLWGETQYF. CDR3 DNA: TGTGCCAGTTCACCACTTTGGGGAGAGACCCAGTACTTC.